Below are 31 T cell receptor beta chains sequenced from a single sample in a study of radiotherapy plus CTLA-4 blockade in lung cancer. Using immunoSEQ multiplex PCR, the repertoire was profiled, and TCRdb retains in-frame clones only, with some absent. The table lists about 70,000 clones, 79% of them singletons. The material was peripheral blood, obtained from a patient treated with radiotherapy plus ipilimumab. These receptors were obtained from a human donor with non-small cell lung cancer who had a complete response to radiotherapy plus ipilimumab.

The DNA of the CDR3 is TGTGCCAGCAGCGTATCTACAGATACGCAGTATTTT. Translated, it gives CASSVSTDTQYF. The J gene is TRBJ2-3, the V gene TRBV7-8; D is unresolved. V was trimmed by 5 bases and J by 3 bases, leaving 6 bases between them. The CDR3 runs 12 residues. From germline, CDR1 is SGHVS and CDR2 FQNEAQ.

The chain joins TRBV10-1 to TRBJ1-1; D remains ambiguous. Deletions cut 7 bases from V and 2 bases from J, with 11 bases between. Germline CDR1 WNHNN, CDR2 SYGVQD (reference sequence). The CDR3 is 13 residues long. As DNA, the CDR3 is TGCGCCAGCACGAACGGCCTTAACACTGAAGCTTTCTTT. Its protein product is CASTNGLNTEAFF.

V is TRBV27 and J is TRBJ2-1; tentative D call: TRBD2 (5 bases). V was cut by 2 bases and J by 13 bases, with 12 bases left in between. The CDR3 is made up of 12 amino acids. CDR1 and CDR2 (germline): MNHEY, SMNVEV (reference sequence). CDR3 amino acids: CASSLGRGRQFF. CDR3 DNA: TGTGCCAGCAGTTTAGGTCGGGGAAGACAGTTCTTC.

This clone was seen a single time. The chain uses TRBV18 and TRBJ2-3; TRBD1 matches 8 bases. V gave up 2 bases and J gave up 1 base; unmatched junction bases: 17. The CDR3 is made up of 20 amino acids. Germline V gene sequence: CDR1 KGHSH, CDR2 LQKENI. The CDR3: CASSPRNARRGQARTDTQYF. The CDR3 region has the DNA TGTGCCAGCTCACCAAGAAACGCGCGCAGGGGACAGGCGCGCACAGATACGCAGTATTTT.

CDR3 nucleotides: TGTGCCTGGAGTGTAGGGGTAAAGGGCAATCAGCCCCAGCATTTT. Translated, it gives CAWSVGVKGNQPQHF. The rearrangement joins TRBV30 to TRBJ1-5; D possibly corresponds to TRBD1 (5 bases). V lost 0 bases to trimming and J lost 2 bases, with 11 bases between them. The CDR3 is made up of 15 amino acids. In germline, CDR1 is GTSNPN, CDR2 SVGIG (reference sequence).

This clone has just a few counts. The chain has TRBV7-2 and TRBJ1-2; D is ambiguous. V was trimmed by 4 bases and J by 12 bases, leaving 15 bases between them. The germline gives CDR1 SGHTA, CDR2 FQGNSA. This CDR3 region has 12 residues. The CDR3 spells CASSSGQALDTF. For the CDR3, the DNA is TGTGCCAGCAGCTCCGGCCAGGCCCTTGACACCTTC. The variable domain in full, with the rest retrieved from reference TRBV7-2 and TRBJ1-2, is GAGVSQSPSNKVTEKGKDVELRCDPISGHTALYWYRQSLGQGLEFLIYFQGNSAPDKSGLPSDRFSAERTGGSVSTLTIQRTQQEDSAVYLCASSSGQALDTFGSGTRLTVV.

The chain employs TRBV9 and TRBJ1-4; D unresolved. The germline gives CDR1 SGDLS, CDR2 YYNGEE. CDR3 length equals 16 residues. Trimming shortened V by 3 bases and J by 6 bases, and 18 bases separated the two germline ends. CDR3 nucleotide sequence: TGTGCCAGCAGCGCGCGACAAACAAACCAATATGAAAAACTGTTTTTT. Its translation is CASSARQTNQYEKLFF.

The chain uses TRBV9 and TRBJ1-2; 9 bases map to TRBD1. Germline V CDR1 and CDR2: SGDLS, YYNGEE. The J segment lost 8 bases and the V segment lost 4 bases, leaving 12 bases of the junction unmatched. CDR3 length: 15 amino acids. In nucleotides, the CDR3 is TGTGCCAGCAGCCCCGTGGACAGGGGTATTTGGGGCTACACCTTC. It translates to CASSPVDRGIWGYTF.

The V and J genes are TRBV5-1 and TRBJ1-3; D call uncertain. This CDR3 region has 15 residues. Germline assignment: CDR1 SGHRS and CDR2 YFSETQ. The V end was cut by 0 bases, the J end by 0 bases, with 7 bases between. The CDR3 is CASSLAGYSGNTIYF. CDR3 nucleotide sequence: TGCGCCAGCAGCTTGGCGGGGTACTCTGGAAACACCATATATTTT.

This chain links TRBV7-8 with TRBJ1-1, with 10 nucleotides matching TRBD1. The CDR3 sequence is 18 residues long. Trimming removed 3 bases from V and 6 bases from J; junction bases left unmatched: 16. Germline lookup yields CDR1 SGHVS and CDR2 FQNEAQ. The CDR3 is CASSLRDRGRSVGSEAFF. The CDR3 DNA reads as TGTGCCAGCAGCTTGAGGGACAGGGGCCGGTCGGTAGGGTCTGAAGCTTTCTTT.

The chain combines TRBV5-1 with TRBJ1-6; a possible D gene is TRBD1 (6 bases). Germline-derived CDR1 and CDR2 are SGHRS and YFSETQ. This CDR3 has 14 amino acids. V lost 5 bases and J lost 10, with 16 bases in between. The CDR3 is CASSSGALGSPLHF. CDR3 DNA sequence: TGCGCCAGCAGTTCGGGGGCCCTAGGGTCACCCCTCCACTTT.

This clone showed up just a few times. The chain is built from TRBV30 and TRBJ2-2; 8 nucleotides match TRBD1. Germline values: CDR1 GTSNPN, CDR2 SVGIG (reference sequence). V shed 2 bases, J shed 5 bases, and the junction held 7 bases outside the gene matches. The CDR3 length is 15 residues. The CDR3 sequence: CAWSYRGADTGELFF. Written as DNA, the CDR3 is TGTGCCTGGAGTTACAGGGGGGCCGATACCGGGGAGCTGTTTTTT.

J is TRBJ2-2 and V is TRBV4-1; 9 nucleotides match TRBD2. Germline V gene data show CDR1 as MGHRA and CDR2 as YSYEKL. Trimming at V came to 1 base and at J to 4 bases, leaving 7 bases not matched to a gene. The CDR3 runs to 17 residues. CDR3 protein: CASSQATSGGGTGELFF. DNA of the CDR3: TGCGCCAGCAGCCAAGCGACTAGCGGAGGGGGCACCGGGGAGCTGTTTTTT.

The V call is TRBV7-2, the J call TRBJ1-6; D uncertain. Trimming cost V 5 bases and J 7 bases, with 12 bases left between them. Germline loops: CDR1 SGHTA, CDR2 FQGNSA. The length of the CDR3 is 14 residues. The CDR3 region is CASSLGGSNSPLHF. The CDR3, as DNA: TGTGCCAGCAGCCTGGGCGGTTCGAATTCACCCCTCCACTTT.

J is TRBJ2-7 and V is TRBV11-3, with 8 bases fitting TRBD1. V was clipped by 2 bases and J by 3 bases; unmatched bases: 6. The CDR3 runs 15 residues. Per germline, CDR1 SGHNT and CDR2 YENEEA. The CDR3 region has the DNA TGTGCCAGCAGCTTAAGACAGGGGAAAGTCTACGAGCAGTACGTC. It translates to CASSLRQGKVYEQYV.

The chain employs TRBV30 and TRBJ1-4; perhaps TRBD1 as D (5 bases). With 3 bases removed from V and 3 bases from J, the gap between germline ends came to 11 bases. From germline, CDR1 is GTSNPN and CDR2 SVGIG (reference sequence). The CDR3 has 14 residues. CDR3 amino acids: CAWRSSGPNEKLFF. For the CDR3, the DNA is TGTGCCTGGAGGTCTTCGGGGCCTAATGAAAAACTGTTTTTT.

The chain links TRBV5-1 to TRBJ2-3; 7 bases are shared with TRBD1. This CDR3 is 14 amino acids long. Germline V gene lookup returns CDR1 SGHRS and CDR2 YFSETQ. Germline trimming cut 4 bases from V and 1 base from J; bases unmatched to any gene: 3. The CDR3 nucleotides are TGCGCCAGCAGCCGGGACAGCGGCACAGATACGCAGTATTTT. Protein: CASSRDSGTDTQYF.

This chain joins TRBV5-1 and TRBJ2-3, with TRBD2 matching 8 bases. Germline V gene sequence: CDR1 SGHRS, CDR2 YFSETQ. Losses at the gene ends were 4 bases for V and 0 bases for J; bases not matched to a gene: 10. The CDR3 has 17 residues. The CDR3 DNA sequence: TGCGCCAGCAGCATCGGTGGTAGCGGGGTTAGCACAGATACGCAGTATTTT. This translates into CASSIGGSGVSTDTQYF.

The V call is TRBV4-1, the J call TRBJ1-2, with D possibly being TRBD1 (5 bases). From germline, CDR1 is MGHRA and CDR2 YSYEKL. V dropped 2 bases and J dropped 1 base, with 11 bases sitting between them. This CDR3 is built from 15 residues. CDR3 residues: CASSQTGTLNYGYTF. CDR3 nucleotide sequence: TGCGCCAGCAGCCAAACCGGGACCCTTAACTATGGCTACACCTTC.

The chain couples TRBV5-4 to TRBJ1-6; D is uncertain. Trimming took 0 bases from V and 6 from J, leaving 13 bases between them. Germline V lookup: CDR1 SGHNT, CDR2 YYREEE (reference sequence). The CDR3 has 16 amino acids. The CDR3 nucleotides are TGTGCCAGCAGCTTGGATTACAGTCGCTTTAATTCACCCCTCCACTTT. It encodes CASSLDYSRFNSPLHF.

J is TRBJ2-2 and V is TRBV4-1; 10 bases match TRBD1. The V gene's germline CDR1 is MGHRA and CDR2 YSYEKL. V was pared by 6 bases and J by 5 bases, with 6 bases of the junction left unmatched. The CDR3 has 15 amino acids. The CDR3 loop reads CASRTDRGLTGELFF. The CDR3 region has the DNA TGCGCCAGCAGGACAGACAGGGGGCTGACCGGGGAGCTGTTTTTT.

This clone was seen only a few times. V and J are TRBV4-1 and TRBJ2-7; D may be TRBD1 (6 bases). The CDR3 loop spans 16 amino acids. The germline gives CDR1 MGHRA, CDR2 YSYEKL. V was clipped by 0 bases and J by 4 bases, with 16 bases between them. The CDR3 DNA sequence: TGCGCCAGCAGCCAAGAGAGGGCAGGGGTGGTGTACGAGCAGTACTTC. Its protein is CASSQERAGVVYEQYF.

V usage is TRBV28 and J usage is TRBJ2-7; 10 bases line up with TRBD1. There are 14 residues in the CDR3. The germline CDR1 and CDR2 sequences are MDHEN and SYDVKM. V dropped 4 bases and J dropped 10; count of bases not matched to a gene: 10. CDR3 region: CASSWDRTGGDQYV. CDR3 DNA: TGTGCCAGCAGTTGGGACCGGACAGGGGGTGACCAGTACGTC.

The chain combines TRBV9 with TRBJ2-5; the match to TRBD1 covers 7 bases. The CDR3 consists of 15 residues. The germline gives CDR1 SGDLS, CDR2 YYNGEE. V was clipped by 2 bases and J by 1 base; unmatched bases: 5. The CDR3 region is CASSVGSGGQETQYF. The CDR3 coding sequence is TGTGCCAGCAGCGTTGGGTCAGGGGGCCAAGAGACCCAGTACTTC.

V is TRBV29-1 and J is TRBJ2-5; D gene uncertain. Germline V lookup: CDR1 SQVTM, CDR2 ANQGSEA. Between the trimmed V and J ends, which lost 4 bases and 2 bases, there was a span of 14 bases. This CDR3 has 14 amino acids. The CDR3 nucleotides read TGCAGCGTTGTATATATTGGATTACAAGAGACCCAGTACTTC. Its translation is CSVVYIGLQETQYF.

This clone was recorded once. CDR3 region: CASSSKTGQGIRETQYF. CDR3 nucleotide sequence: TGCGCCAGCAGCTCGAAAACAGGACAGGGGATTAGAGAGACCCAGTACTTC. The chain joins TRBV5-1 to TRBJ2-5, with TRBD1 matching over 9 bases. This CDR3 has 17 residues. Trimming at V came to 3 bases and at J to 4 bases, leaving 13 bases not matched to a gene. Germline V gene sequence: CDR1 SGHRS, CDR2 YFSETQ.

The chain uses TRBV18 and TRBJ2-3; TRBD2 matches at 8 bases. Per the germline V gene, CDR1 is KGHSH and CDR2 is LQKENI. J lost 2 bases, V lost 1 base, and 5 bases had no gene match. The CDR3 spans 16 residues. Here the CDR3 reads CASSPHAGGSTDTQYF. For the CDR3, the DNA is TGTGCCAGCTCACCACATGCGGGGGGATCCACAGATACGCAGTATTTT.

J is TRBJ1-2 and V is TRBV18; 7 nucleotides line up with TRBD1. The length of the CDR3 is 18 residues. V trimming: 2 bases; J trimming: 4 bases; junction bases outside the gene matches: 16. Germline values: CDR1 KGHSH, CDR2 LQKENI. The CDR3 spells CASSPSQLEGGQGYGYTF. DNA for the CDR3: TGTGCCAGCTCACCAAGCCAGCTTGAAGGGGGCCAAGGCTATGGCTACACCTTC.

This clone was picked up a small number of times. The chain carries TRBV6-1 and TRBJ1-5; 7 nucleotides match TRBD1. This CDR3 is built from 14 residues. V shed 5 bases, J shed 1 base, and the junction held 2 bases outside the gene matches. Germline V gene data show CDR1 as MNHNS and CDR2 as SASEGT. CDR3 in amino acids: CASSTDRSNQPQHF. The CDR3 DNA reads TGTGCCAGCAGTACGGACAGGAGCAATCAGCCCCAGCATTTT.

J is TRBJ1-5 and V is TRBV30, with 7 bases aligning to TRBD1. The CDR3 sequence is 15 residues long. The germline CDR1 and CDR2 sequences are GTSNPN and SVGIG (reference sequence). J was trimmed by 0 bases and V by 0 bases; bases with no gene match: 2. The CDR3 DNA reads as TGTGCCTGGAGTGTAGGACAGGTTAGCAATCAGCCCCAGCATTTT. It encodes CAWSVGQVSNQPQHF.

CDR3 amino acids: CASSLSDAPNTEAFF. The CDR3 nucleotides read TGTGCCAGCAGCTTAAGCGACGCTCCAAACACTGAAGCTTTCTTT. V usage is TRBV11-2 and J usage is TRBJ1-1; D unresolved. V lost 2 bases and J 2 bases, leaving 12 bases between the germline ends. Germline V gives CDR1 SGHAT, CDR2 FQNNGV. The CDR3 is made up of 15 amino acids.